This T cell receptor beta chain comes out of a study of T cells in Graves' hyperthyroidism and ophthalmopathy. From RNA transcripts, TCR beta CDR3 regions were amplified. The HTBI set primed first-round TCR CDR3 RT-PCR. MiXCR, run by TCRdb on the multiplex PCR reads, gives a single entry per CDR3 protein. The top ten clones hold around 31% of a sample with 600,000 to 800,000 distinct CDR3 sequences, 30% to 40% of them seen once. Study results and limitations: It was a median around 6 months before onset that the model predicted ophthalmopathy. Peripheral blood also featured most of the thyroid clonotypes expanded above 0.001.

At least ten counts were recorded for this clonotype. What it binds is unknown. Trimming took 7 bases from V and 7 from J, leaving 13 bases between them. From germline, CDR1 is SQVTM and CDR2 ANQGSEA. This CDR3 is built from 12 residues. This clonotype was obtained from a woman aged 40 to 50 with Graves' hyperthyroidism. J is TRBJ2-2 and V is TRBV29-1, with D possibly being TRBD2 (6 bases). The source material was blood. The CDR3 sequence: CSAHSGVGELFF. The CDR3 coding sequence is TGCAGCGCCCATTCGGGGGTCGGGGAGCTGTTTTTT.